This T cell receptor (beta chain) was recovered during a study of breast tumors, draining lymph nodes, adjacent tissues. The study's findings and limits: Compared with lymph nodes, tumors were less diverse; compared with nontumor tissue, more. Compared with basal-like, luminal-like tumors shared significantly more repertoire with nontumor tissue. The data were judged consistent with most tumor T cells coming from lymph node and expanding in tumor.

TCRdb processed the multiplex PCR reads anew with MiXCR; each CDR3 protein has one entry. Among 9,500 to 14,000 distinct CDR3 sequences listed, 53% were seen once. Worth noting for this clonotype: Its antigen remains unknown.

Germline V gene data show CDR1 as SGDLS and CDR2 as YYNGEE. Trimming cost V 3 bases and J 0 bases, with 10 bases left between them. CDR3 length: 15 amino acids. The chain couples TRBV9 to TRBJ2-1, with D possibly TRBD2 on 5 matching bases. The specimen was breast tumor tissue. The receptor comes from a female donor with breast cancer. Some clones in this sample may be carry-over from other donors' samples. The CDR3 here is CASSEAGISYNEQFF. DNA of the CDR3: TGTGCCAGCAGCGAGGCGGGCATCTCCTACAATGAGCAGTTCTTC.